What follows are 18 T cell receptor beta chains derived from one specimen sequenced in a study of blood T cell repertoires in COVID-19. Generated by immunoSEQ multiplex PCR, the TCRdb table keeps only in-frame clones and is missing some. Found here are about 240,000 clones, roughly 88% of them singletons; the top ten hold roughly 0.8%. Specimen: peripheral blood. Source of these receptors: a woman in her 30s with acute or convalescent COVID-19.

The gene calls are TRBV19 and TRBJ1-1, with TRBD1 as a possible D gene (6 bases). The CDR3 loop spans 13 amino acids. V shed 4 bases and J shed 5 bases, with 11 bases lying between them. Germline assignment: CDR1 LNHDA and CDR2 SQIVND (reference sequence). CDR3: CASSSIQGTEAFF. The CDR3 DNA reads TGTGCCAGTAGTAGTATACAGGGAACTGAAGCTTTCTTT.

This chain links TRBV7-8 with TRBJ1-1; D perhaps matches TRBD1 (5 bases). Germline lookup yields CDR1 SGHVS and CDR2 FQNEAQ. CDR3 length: 15 amino acids. The V end lost 2 bases, the J end lost 0 bases, and 10 bases lay between the germline ends. The CDR3 DNA reads TGTGCCAGCAGCTTACAGGGTAACATGAACACTGAAGCTTTCTTT. Translated, it gives CASSLQGNMNTEAFF.

A few counts support this clone. The chain combines TRBV2 with TRBJ1-5; 9 bases map to TRBD1. The J segment lost 4 bases and the V segment lost 9 bases, leaving 7 bases of the junction unmatched. CDR3 length: 14 amino acids. In germline, CDR1 is SNHLY, CDR2 FYNNEI. CDR3 region: CARGGQGSNQPQHF. CDR3 nucleotides: TGTGCCAGGGGCGGACAGGGGTCGAATCAGCCCCAGCATTTT. The variable domain in full, with the rest retrieved from reference TRBV2 and TRBJ1-5, is EPEVTQTPSHQVTQMGQEVILRCVPISNHLYFYWYRQILGQKVEFLVSFYNNEISEKSEIFDDQFSVERPDGSNFTLKIRSTKLEDSAMYFCARGGQGSNQPQHFGDGTRLSIL.

The genes are TRBV27 and TRBJ1-1; D gene uncertain. Germline assignment: CDR1 MNHEY and CDR2 SMNVEV (reference sequence). Trimming removed 2 bases from V and 4 bases from J, with 11 bases in between. The CDR3 is made up of 14 amino acids. The CDR3 DNA follows: TGTGCCAGCAGTTTACGGCAGAGGAGCACTGAAGCTTTCTTT. Translated: CASSLRQRSTEAFF.

This rearrangement joins TRBV30 to TRBJ2-7; TRBD2 matches 10 bases. The CDR3 is made up of 17 amino acids. With V trimmed by 2 bases and J by 0 bases, 10 bases remained unmatched. The germline gives CDR1 GTSNPN, CDR2 SVGIG (reference sequence). The CDR3 sequence is CAWSQVRTSGSSYEQYF. CDR3 DNA: TGTGCCTGGAGTCAAGTGCGGACTAGCGGTAGCTCCTACGAGCAGTACTTC.

A remark on this clone: This sample includes further DNA sequences coding for the same CDR3. This rearrangement joins TRBV11-2 to TRBJ1-2; D gene unclear. This CDR3 comprises 14 residues. Germline V gene sequence: CDR1 SGHAT, CDR2 FQNNGV. Trimming shortened V by 1 base and J by 3 bases, and 9 bases separated the two germline ends. CDR3 loop: CASSLAPNHYGYTF. The CDR3 DNA sequence: TGTGCCAGCAGCTTAGCGCCTAATCACTATGGCTACACCTTC.

The J gene is TRBJ1-1, the V gene TRBV7-9, with 7 bases aligning to TRBD1. V lost 0 bases and J lost 5; bases outside the gene matches: 3. The CDR3 spans 14 residues. Germline lookup yields CDR1 SEHNR and CDR2 FQNEAQ (reference sequence). The CDR3 loop is CASSLATGLTEAFF. CDR3 in DNA: TGTGCCAGCAGCTTAGCGACAGGGTTGACTGAAGCTTTCTTT.

The chain carries TRBV6-5 and TRBJ2-5; 10 bases line up with TRBD1. Unmatched junction bases numbered 6, after V lost 4 bases and J lost 4 bases. The length of the CDR3 is 15 residues. The germline V gene has CDR1 MNHEY and CDR2 SVGAGI. The CDR3 DNA follows: TGTGCCAGCAGTTGGATTTGGACAGGGGGAGAGACCCAGTACTTC. Protein sequence: CASSWIWTGGETQYF.

The chain carries TRBV3-1 (or the pseudogene TRBV3-2) and TRBJ1-3; D uncertain. There are 16 residues in the CDR3. The V gene's germline CDR1 is LGHDT and CDR2 YNNKEL (reference sequence). The ends were cut back, 4 bases at V and 0 bases at J, with 13 bases in the middle. The CDR3 DNA reads TGTGCCAGCAGCCCCACCCGGGGAAACTCTGGAAACACCATATATTTT. As protein: CASSPTRGNSGNTIYF.

This sequence joins TRBV15 and TRBJ2-5; no firm D call. The CDR3 runs to 14 residues. Trimming cost V 0 bases and J 2 bases, with 7 bases left between them. Germline CDR1 is LNHNV and CDR2 is YYDKDF (reference sequence). In nucleotides, the CDR3 is TGTGCCACCAGCAGAGATATAGAACAAGAGACCCAGTACTTC. As protein: CATSRDIEQETQYF.

This chain connects TRBV7-9 to TRBJ2-7; D is perhaps TRBD2 (6 bases). Germline V gene data show CDR1 as SEHNR and CDR2 as FQNEAQ (reference sequence). The CDR3 extends over 13 amino acids. V was clipped by 3 bases and J by 2 bases, with 8 bases between them. The CDR3 nucleotides read TGTGCCAGCAGCTTGGCGGGGACCTACGAGCAGTACTTC. The encoded protein is CASSLAGTYEQYF.

This clone was detected only once. This chain joins TRBV29-1 and TRBJ2-3, with 7 positions matching TRBD1. Trimming took 7 bases from V and 4 from J; bases not matched to a gene: 8. Germline CDR1 and CDR2: SQVTM and ANQGSEA. The CDR3 contains 13 residues. The CDR3 sequence: CSAGTVVADTQYF. CDR3 nucleotides: TGCAGCGCCGGGACAGTTGTAGCAGATACGCAGTATTTT.

This clone appeared a few times. The rearrangement uses TRBV27 and TRBJ1-5, with D tentatively TRBD1 (5 bases). Germline CDR1 MNHEY, CDR2 SMNVEV (reference sequence). V lost 2 bases and J 7 bases, leaving 15 bases between the germline ends. CDR3 length equals 15 residues. CDR3 DNA sequence: TGTGCCAGCAGTTTACGTGCAGGGTATAGACAGCCCCAGCATTTT. It is translated as CASSLRAGYRQPQHF.

CDR3 sequence reads: CASSTAGGTGGRSEAFF. CDR3 sequence (DNA): TGTGCCAGCAGCACAGCGGGGGGAACAGGGGGAAGAAGTGAAGCTTTCTTT. This rearrangement joins TRBV11-3 to TRBJ1-1; 8 nucleotides agree with TRBD1. The CDR3 runs to 17 residues. The V and J ends lost 5 bases and 7 bases, in that order; junction bases with no gene match: 18. Germline CDR1 and CDR2: SGHNT and YENEEA.

The chain employs TRBV5-1 and TRBJ2-2, with TRBD1 matching 7 bases. Trimming removed 3 bases from V and 0 bases from J; junction bases left unmatched: 8. This CDR3 has 17 amino acids. Germline loops: CDR1 SGHRS, CDR2 YFSETQ. The CDR3, as DNA: TGCGCCAGCAGCTCACTCACGACAGGGTCGAACACCGGGGAGCTGTTTTTT. It codes for CASSSLTTGSNTGELFF.

V usage is TRBV29-1 and J usage is TRBJ1-6; 10 bases line up with TRBD1. V trimming: 6 bases; J trimming: 9 bases; junction bases outside the gene matches: 11. Germline V gene sequence: CDR1 SQVTM, CDR2 ANQGSEA. The CDR3 loop spans 15 amino acids. CDR3 in amino acids: CSVATGDRGVSPLHF. The CDR3 DNA follows: TGCAGCGTCGCTACGGGGGACAGGGGCGTTTCACCCCTCCACTTT.

The genes are TRBV6-5 and TRBJ2-7; D may be TRBD2 (6 bases). CDR1 MNHEY and CDR2 SVGAGI come from the germline V gene. The CDR3 is 14 residues long. V shed 2 bases and J shed 6 bases, with 14 bases lying between them. The CDR3 sequence is CASSYVQGLGEQYF. The DNA for the CDR3 is TGTGCCAGCAGTTACGTCCAGGGACTTGGCGAGCAGTACTTC.

The rearrangement uses TRBV25-1 and TRBJ1-1, with unresolved D. Germline CDR1 is MGHDK and CDR2 is SYGVNS. V lost 7 bases and J lost 6, with 12 bases in between. The CDR3 loop spans 12 amino acids. The CDR3 region has the DNA TGTGCCAGCACCGGGAGGATGGCTGAAGCTTTCTTT. This sequence encodes CASTGRMAEAFF.